These 15 T cell receptor beta chains originate from one sample sequenced in a study of regulatory T cells in long-lasting Graves disease. Both iRepertoire HTBI primers and Arm-PCR of CDR3 regions were used to build the TCR beta libraries. Using its own MiXCR run on the multiplex PCR reads, TCRdb lists one record per CDR3 protein. The sample carries a few hundred thousand distinct CDR3 sequences, over 20% recorded once. The time point was: newly diagnosed GD, antithyroid drugs for less than 3 months. After RNA was extracted from PBMCs, the TCR library was made from it. Sequences were derived from peripheral blood mononuclear cells (PBMCs), sampled at new diagnosis, from a patient treated with antithyroid drugs. The receptor set was obtained from a female donor with Graves disease.

This clonotype was observed many times. This chain connects TRBV20-1 to TRBJ2-5, with D perhaps TRBD1 (6 bases). The CDR3 consists of 15 residues. Germline CDR1 is DFQATT and CDR2 is SNEGSKA (reference sequence). V lost 1 base, J lost 0 bases, and 12 bases lay in between. CDR3 residues: CSARVGTGNQETQYF. The CDR3 coding sequence is TGCAGTGCTAGAGTAGGCACAGGGAACCAAGAGACCCAGTACTTC.

This sequence joins TRBV7-3 and TRBJ2-3; 9 bases align to TRBD2. The V segment lost 7 bases and the J segment 2 bases; nucleotides outside the gene matches: 7. The CDR3 covers 15 residues. CDR1 is SGHTA, CDR2 FQGTGA, per germline. The CDR3 DNA follows: TGTGCCAGCACAAGGGGCGGGAGGGCCACAGATACGCAGTATTTT. Its translation: CASTRGGRATDTQYF. Filled out from reference TRBV7-3 and TRBJ2-3, the complete variable domain reads GAGVSQTPSNKVTEKGKYVELRCDPISGHTALYWYRQSLGQGPEFLIYFQGTGAADDSGLPNDRFFAVRPEGSVSTLKIQRTERGDSAVYLCASTRGGRATDTQYFGPGTRLTVL.

This clonotype was counted ten times or more. The chain recombines TRBV12-3 or TRBV12-4 with TRBJ2-5, with 8 bases that match TRBD2. This CDR3 region has 17 residues. V dropped 1 base and J dropped 5; count of bases not matched to a gene: 12. The DNA of the CDR3 is TGTGCCAGCAGTTTAGGAAGGTTCGGAAGCGGGAGTGAGACCCAGTACTTC. This gives the protein CASSLGRFGSGSETQYF.

The J gene is TRBJ2-3, the V gene TRBV6-2 or TRBV6-3, with 12 bases identical to TRBD1. Germline loops: CDR1 MNHEY, CDR2 SVGEGT. The J segment lost 4 bases and the V segment lost 5 bases, leaving 4 bases of the junction unmatched. The CDR3 length is 15 residues. CDR3 amino acids: CASSEGTGGSDTQYF. The CDR3, as DNA: TGTGCCAGCAGTGAAGGGACAGGGGGCTCAGATACGCAGTATTTT.

A word on this clonotype: This may come from a read error, since a much larger clone is one base off. The chain joins TRBV11-2 to TRBJ1-5; maybe TRBD1 (5 bases). Germline CDR1 is SGHAT and CDR2 is FQNNGV. The CDR3 has 15 amino acids. The CDR3 region is CAGSSNLGGNQPQHF. The DNA of the CDR3 is TGTGCCGGCAGCTCTAATCTAGGGGGCAATCAGCCCCAGCATTTT.

The chain couples TRBV4-1 to TRBJ1-2; D perhaps matches TRBD1 (5 bases). The germline V gene has CDR1 MGHRA and CDR2 YSYEKL. The ends were cut back, 1 base at V and 8 bases at J, with 23 bases in the middle. The CDR3 contains 17 residues. The CDR3 bases are TGCGCCAGCAGCCAAGGATGGCGGGACCGGGGGGATAGGGGCTACACCTTC. This sequence encodes CASSQGWRDRGDRGYTF.

This clonotype was counted only a few times. The chain uses TRBV7-2 and TRBJ2-6; D remains unclear. CDR1 is SGHTA, CDR2 FQGNSA, per germline. Trimming pared 2 bases from V and 2 bases from J, leaving 7 bases between. CDR3 length equals 15 residues. CDR3 coding DNA: TGTGCCAGCAGCTTAAACGTTGCTGGGGCCAACGTCCTGACTTTC. It codes for CASSLNVAGANVLTF.

This clonotype has only a few counts. This chain links TRBV9 with TRBJ2-7; D ambiguous. With 1 base removed from V and 0 bases from J, the gap between germline ends came to 11 bases. Germline V gene lookup returns CDR1 SGDLS and CDR2 YYNGEE. The CDR3 length is 15 residues. Written as DNA, the CDR3 is TGTGCCAGCAGCGTATTCCCCCCAACCTCCTACGAGCAGTACTTC. This encodes CASSVFPPTSYEQYF.

The sample holds many counts of this clonotype. The chain recombines TRBV7-3 with TRBJ2-7; D is perhaps TRBD1 (5 bases). The CDR3 has 15 amino acids. Trimming removed 2 bases at V and 5 bases at J, with 16 bases between. The germline V gene encodes CDR1 SGHTA and CDR2 FQGTGA. The CDR3: CASSLQATVRNEQYF. The CDR3 DNA sequence: TGTGCCAGCAGCTTACAGGCGACAGTGAGGAACGAGCAGTACTTC. Drawing the rest from reference TRBV7-3 and TRBJ2-7, the complete variable domain is GAGVSQTPSNKVTEKGKYVELRCDPISGHTALYWYRQSLGQGPEFLIYFQGTGAADDSGLPNDRFFAVRPEGSVSTLKIQRTERGDSAVYLCASSLQATVRNEQYFGPGTRLTVT.

This clonotype was recorded at least ten times. This chain uses TRBV20-1 with TRBJ2-7, with 11 positions matching TRBD2. The V and J ends lost 5 bases and 0 bases, in that order; junction bases with no gene match: 6. There are 15 residues in the CDR3. CDR1 DFQATT and CDR2 SNEGSKA come from the germline V gene (reference sequence). The CDR3 sequence is CSAVLAGGPSYEQYF. As DNA, the CDR3 is TGCAGTGCTGTGCTAGCGGGAGGCCCCTCCTACGAGCAGTACTTC.

The sample holds a few counts of this clonotype. The chain recombines TRBV11-2 with TRBJ1-6; D remains unclear. V was clipped by 5 bases and J by 2 bases, with 16 bases between them. CDR1 SGHAT and CDR2 FQNNGV come from the germline V gene. CDR3 length: 17 amino acids. The CDR3 reads CASSQDRAGTYNSPLHF. CDR3 in DNA: TGTGCCAGCAGCCAAGATCGGGCAGGAACCTATAATTCACCCCTCCACTTT.

The chain uses TRBV6-5 and TRBJ2-3; D perhaps matches TRBD2 (6 bases). V was clipped by 2 bases and J by 0 bases, with 18 bases between them. CDR1 and CDR2 (germline): MNHEY, SVGAGI. The CDR3 is 18 residues long. The CDR3 sequence is CASSYRSPTRLSTDTQYF. CDR3 in DNA: TGTGCCAGCAGTTACAGGTCACCGACTAGGCTAAGCACAGATACGCAGTATTTT.

This clonotype was recorded many times. J is TRBJ1-1 and V is TRBV7-9; D is undetermined. The V gene's germline CDR1 is SEHNR and CDR2 FQNEAQ (reference sequence). CDR3 length: 16 residues. V lost 2 bases and J 1 base, leaving 14 bases between the germline ends. CDR3 residues: CASSLSKTYPNTEAFF. In nucleotides, the CDR3 is TGTGCCAGCAGCTTATCCAAGACATACCCGAACACTGAAGCTTTCTTT.

The table lists this clonotype with many counts. This CDR3 is CASSKGDGSYEQYF. The CDR3 nucleotides read TGCGCCAGCTCAAAAGGGGACGGCTCCTACGAGCAGTACTTC. The chain links TRBV5-1 to TRBJ2-7; D is perhaps TRBD1 or TRBD2 (5 bases each). CDR3 length: 14 residues. From germline, CDR1 is SGHRS and CDR2 YFSETQ. V lost 7 bases, J lost 0 bases, and 14 bases lay in between.

This chain connects TRBV5-1 to TRBJ2-1; 10 positions match TRBD2. The germline V gene encodes CDR1 SGHRS and CDR2 YFSETQ. V dropped 6 bases and J dropped 3; count of bases not matched to a gene: 3. The CDR3 consists of 14 residues. The CDR3 loop is CASTAGGLYNEQFF. The CDR3 DNA reads TGCGCCAGCACAGCGGGGGGGCTCTACAATGAGCAGTTCTTC.